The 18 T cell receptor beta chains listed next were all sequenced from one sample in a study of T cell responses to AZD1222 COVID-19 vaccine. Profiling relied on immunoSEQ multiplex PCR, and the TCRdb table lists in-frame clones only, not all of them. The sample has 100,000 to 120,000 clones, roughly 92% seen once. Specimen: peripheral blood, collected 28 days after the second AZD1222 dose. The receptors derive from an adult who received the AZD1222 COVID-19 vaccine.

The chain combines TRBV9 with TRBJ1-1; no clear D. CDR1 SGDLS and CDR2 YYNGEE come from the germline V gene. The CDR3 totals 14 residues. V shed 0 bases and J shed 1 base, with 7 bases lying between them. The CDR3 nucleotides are TGTGCCAGCAGCGTAGCCAGCGCGAACACTGAAGCTTTCTTT. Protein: CASSVASANTEAFF.

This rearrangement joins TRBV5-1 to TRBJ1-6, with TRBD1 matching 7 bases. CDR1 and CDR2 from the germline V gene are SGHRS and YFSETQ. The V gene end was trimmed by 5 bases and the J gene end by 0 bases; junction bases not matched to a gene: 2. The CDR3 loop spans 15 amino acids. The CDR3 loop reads CASRAGGSYNSPLHF. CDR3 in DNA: TGCGCCAGCAGGGCAGGGGGCTCCTATAATTCACCCCTCCACTTT.

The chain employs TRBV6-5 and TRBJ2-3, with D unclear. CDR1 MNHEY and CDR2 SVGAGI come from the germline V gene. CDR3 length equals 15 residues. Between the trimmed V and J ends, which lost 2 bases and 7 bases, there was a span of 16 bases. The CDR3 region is CASSYTEQSANTQYF. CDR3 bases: TGTGCCAGCAGTTACACTGAACAGTCCGCTAATACGCAGTATTTT.

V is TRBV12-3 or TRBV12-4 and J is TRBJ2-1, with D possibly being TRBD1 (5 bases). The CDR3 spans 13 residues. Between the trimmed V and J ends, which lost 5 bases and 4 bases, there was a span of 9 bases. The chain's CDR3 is CASSDRQYNEQFF. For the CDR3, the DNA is TGTGCCAGCAGTGATAGACAGTACAATGAGCAGTTCTTC.

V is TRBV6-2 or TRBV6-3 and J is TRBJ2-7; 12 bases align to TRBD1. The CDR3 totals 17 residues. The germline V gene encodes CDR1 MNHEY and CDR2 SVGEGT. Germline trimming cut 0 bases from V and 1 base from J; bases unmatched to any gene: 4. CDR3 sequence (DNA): TGTGCCAGCAGTTACTCCGGGACAGGGGGCCCTTCCTACGAGCAGTACTTC. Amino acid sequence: CASSYSGTGGPSYEQYF.

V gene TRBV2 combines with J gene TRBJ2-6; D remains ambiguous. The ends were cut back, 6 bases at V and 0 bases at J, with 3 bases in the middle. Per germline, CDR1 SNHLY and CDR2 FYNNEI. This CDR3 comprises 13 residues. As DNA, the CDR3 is TGTGCCAGCAGATACTCTGGGGCCAACGTCCTGACTTTC. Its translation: CASRYSGANVLTF.

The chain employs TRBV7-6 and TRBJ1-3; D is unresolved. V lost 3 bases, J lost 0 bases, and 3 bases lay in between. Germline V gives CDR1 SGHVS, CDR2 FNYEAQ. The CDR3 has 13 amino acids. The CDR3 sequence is CASSLDSGNTIYF. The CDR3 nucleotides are TGTGCCAGCAGCTTGGACTCTGGAAACACCATATATTTT.

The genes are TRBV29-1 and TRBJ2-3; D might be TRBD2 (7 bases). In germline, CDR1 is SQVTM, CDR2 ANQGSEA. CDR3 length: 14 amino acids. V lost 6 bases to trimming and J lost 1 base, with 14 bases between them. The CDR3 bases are TGCAGCGTCCATCGGGGGGCTGGCACAGATACGCAGTATTTT. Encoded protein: CSVHRGAGTDTQYF.

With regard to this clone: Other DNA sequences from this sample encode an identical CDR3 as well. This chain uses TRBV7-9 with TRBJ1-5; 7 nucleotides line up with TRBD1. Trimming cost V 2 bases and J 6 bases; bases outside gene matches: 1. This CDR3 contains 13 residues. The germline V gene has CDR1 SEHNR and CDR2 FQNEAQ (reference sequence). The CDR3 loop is CASSLQGGQPQHF. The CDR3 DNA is TGTGCCAGCAGCTTACAGGGGGGTCAGCCCCAGCATTTT.

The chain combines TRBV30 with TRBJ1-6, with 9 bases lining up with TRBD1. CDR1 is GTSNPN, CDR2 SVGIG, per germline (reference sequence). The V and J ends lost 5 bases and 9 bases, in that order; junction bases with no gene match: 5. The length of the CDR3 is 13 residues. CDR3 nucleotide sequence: TGTGCCTGGCAGGGACAGGGCGGTTCACCCCTCCACTTT. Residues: CAWQGQGGSPLHF.

The CDR3 bases are TGCGCCAGCAGCTTGGCCGCAGGGGGCGGGACTGAAGCTTTCTTT. Encoded protein: CASSLAAGGGTEAFF. V and J are TRBV5-1 and TRBJ1-1; 8 nucleotides match TRBD1. The CDR3 is 15 residues long. Germline CDR1 reads SGHRS; CDR2 reads YFSETQ. J gave up 5 bases and V 0 bases, and 6 bases lay outside the gene matches.

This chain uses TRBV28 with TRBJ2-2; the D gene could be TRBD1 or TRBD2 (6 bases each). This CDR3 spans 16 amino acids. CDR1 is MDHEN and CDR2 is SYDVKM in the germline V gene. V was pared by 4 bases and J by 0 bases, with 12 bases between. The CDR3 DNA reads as TGTGCCAGCAGTTCCAGGGGCGGGGCGAACACCGGGGAGCTGTTTTTT. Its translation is CASSSRGGANTGELFF.

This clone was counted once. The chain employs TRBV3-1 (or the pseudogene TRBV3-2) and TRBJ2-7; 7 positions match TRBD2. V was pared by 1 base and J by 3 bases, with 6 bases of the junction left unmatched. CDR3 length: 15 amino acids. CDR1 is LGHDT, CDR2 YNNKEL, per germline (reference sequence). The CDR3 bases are TGTGCCAGCAGCCAAGGGGCGACGGGGGGCTACGAGCAGTACTTC. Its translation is CASSQGATGGYEQYF.

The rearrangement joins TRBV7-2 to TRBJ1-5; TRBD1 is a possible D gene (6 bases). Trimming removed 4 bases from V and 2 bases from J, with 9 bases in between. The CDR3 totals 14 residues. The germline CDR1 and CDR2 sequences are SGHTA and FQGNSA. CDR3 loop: CASSSRGRNQPQHF. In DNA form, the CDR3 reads TGTGCCAGCAGCTCCAGGGGTCGCAATCAGCCCCAGCATTTT.

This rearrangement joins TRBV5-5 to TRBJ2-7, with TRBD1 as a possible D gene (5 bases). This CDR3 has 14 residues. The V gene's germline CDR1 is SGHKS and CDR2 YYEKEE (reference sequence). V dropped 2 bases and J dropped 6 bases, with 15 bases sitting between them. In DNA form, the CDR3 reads TGTGCCAGCAGCTTAATCAACAGGTTGGGCGAGCAGTACTTC. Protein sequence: CASSLINRLGEQYF.

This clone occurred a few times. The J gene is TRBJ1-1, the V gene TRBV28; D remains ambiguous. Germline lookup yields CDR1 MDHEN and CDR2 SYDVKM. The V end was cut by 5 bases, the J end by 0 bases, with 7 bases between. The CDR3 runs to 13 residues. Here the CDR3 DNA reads TGTGCCAGCAGTCCCCTGCTGAACACTGAAGCTTTCTTT. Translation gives CASSPLLNTEAFF.

CDR3 region: CASSTSGSPIDTQYF. In DNA, the CDR3 is TGTGCCAGCAGCACCTCGGGTTCCCCTATAGATACGCAGTATTTT. This rearrangement joins TRBV5-5 to TRBJ2-3; D is ambiguous. V lost 4 bases and J lost 5, with 17 bases in between. The length of the CDR3 is 15 residues. Germline lookup yields CDR1 SGHKS and CDR2 YYEKEE (reference sequence).

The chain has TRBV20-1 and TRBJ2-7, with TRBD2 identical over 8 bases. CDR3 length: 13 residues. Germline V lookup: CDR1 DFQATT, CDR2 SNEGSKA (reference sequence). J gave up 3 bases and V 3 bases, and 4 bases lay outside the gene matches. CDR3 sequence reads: CSASRAGGYEQYF. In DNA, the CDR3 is TGCAGTGCTAGTAGGGCGGGGGGCTACGAGCAGTACTTC.